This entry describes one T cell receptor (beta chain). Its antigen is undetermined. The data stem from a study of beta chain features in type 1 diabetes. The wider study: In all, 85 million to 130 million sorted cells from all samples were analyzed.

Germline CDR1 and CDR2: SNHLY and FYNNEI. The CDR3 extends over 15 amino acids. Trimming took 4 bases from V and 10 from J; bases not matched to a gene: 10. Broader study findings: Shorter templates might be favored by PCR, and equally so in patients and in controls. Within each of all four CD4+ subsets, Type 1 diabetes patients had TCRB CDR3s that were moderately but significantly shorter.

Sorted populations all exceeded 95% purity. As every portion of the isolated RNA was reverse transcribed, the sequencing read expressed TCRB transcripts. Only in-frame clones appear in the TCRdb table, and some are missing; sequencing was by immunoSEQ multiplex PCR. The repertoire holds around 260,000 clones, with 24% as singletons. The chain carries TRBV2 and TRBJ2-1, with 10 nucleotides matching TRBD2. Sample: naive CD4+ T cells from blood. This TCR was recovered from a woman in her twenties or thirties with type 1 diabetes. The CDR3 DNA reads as TGTGCCAGCAGTGTGCAAGGGCTAGCGGGAGAAGAGCAGTTCTTC. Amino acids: CASSVQGLAGEEQFF.